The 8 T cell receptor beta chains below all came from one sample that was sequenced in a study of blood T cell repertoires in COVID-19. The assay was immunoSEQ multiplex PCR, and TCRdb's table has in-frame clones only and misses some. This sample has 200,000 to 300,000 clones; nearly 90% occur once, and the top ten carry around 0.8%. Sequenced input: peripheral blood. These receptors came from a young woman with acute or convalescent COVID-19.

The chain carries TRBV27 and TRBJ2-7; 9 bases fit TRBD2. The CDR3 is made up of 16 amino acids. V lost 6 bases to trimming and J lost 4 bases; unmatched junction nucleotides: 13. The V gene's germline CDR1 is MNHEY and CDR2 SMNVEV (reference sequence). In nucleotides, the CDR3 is TGTGCCAGCAGGCCGTTAGCGGGAGTCGGGGCTTACGAGCAGTACTTC. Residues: CASRPLAGVGAYEQYF.

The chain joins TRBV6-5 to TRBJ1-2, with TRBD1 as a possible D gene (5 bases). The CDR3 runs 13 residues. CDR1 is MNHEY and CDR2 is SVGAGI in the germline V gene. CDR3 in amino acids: CASSAAGTYGYTF. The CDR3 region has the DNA TGTGCAAGTTCGGCCGCGGGGACCTATGGCTACACCTTC.

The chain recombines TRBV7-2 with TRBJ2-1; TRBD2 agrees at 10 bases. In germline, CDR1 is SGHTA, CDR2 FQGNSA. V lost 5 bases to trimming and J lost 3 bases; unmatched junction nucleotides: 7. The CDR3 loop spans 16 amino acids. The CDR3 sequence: CASSIRTSGYYNEQFF. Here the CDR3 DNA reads TGTGCCAGCAGCATACGGACTAGCGGTTACTACAATGAGCAGTTCTTC.

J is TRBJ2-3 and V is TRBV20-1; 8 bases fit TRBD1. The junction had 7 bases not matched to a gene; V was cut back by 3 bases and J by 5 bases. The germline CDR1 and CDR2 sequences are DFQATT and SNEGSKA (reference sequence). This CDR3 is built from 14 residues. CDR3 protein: CSASTGRGLDTQYF. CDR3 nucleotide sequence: TGCAGTGCTAGTACGGGCAGGGGGCTAGATACGCAGTATTTT.

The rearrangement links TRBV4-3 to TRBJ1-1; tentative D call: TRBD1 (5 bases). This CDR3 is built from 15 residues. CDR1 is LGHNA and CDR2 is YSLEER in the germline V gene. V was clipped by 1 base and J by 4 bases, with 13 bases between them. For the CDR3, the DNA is TGCGCCAGCAGCCAAGGGGGCAGGAGAGCCACTGAAGCTTTCTTT. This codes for CASSQGGRRATEAFF.

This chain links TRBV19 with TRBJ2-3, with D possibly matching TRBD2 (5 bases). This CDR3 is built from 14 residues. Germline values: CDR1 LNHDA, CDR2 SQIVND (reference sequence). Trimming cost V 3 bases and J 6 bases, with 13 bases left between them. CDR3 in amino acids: CASSITQVADTQYF. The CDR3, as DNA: TGTGCCAGTAGTATTACCCAAGTAGCGGATACGCAGTATTTT.

Here the CDR3 DNA reads TGTGCCAGCAGTGCGTTTAGCACAGATACGCAGTATTTT. Protein sequence: CASSAFSTDTQYF. The genes are TRBV12-3 or TRBV12-4 and TRBJ2-3; D is uncertain. The CDR3 length is 13 residues. V was trimmed by 5 bases and J by 0 bases, leaving 6 bases between them.

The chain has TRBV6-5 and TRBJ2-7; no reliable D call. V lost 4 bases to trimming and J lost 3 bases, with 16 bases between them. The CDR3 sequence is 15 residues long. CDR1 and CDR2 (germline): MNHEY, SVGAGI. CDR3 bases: TGTGCCAGCAGTTTTTTACTCCAGGTCGGCTACGAGCAGTACTTC. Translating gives CASSFLLQVGYEQYF.